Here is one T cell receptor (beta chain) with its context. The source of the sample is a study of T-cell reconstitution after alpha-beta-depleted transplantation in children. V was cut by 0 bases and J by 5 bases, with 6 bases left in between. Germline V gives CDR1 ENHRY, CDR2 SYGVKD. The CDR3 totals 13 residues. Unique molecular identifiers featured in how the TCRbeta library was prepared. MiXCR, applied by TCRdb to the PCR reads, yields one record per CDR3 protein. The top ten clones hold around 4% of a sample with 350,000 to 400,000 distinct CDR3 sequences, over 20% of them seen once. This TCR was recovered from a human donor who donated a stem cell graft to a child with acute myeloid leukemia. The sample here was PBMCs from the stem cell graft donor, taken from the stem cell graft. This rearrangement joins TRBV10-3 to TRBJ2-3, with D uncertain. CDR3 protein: CAISESVVDTQYF. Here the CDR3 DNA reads TGTGCCATCAGTGAGTCGGTGGTAGATACGCAGTATTTT.